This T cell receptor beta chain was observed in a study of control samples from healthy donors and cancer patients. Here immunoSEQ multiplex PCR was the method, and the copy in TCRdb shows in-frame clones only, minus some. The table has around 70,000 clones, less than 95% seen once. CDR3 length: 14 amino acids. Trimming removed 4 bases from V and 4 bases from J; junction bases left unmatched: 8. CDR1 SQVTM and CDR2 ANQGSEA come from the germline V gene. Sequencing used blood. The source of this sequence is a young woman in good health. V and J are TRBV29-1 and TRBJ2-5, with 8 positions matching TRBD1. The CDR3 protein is CSVGIRTGRETQYF. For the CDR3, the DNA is TGCAGCGTTGGAATACGGACAGGGAGAGAGACCCAGTACTTC.